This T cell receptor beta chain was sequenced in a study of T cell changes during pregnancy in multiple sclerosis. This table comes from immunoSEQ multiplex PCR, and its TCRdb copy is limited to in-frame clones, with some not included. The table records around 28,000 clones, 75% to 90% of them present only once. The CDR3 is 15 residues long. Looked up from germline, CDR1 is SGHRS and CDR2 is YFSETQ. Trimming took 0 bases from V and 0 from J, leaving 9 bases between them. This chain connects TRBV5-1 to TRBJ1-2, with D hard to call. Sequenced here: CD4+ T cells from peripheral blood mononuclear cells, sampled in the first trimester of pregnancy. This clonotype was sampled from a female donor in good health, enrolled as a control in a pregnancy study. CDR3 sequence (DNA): TGCGCCAGCAGCTTGGCTGGGCTTCCTAACTATGGCTACACCTTC. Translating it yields CASSLAGLPNYGYTF. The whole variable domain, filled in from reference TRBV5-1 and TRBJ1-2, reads KAGVTQTPRYLIKTRGQQVTLSCSPISGHRSVSWYQQTPGQGLQFLFEYFSETQRNKGNFPGRFSGRQFSNSRSEMNVSTLELGDSALYLCASSLAGLPNYGYTFGSGTRLTVV.